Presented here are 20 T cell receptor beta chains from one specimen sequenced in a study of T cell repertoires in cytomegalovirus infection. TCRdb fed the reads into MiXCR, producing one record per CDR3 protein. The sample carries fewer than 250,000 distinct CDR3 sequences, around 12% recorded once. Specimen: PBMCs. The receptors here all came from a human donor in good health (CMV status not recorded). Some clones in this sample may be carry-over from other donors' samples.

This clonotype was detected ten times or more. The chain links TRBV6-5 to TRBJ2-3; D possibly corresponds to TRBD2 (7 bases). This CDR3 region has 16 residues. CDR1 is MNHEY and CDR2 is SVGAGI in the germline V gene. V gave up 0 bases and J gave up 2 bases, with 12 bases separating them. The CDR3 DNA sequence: TGTGCCAGCAGTTACTCAGGGGGAGGGTTCACAGATACGCAGTATTTT. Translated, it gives CASSYSGGGFTDTQYF.

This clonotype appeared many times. This CDR3 reads CASNLGQNYGYTF. CDR3 DNA sequence: TGTGCCAGCAACCTAGGCCAAAACTATGGCTACACCTTC. This chain connects TRBV6-2 or TRBV6-3 to TRBJ1-2, with D unresolved. Germline loops: CDR1 MNHEY, CDR2 SVGEGT. V was pared by 7 bases and J by 2 bases, with 11 bases between. This CDR3 spans 13 amino acids.

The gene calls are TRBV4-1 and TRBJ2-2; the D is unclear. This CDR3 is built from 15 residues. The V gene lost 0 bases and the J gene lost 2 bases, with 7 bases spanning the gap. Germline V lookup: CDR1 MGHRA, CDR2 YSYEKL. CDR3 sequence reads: CASSQEKLNTGELFF. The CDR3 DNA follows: TGCGCCAGCAGCCAAGAAAAGCTTAACACCGGGGAGCTGTTTTTT.

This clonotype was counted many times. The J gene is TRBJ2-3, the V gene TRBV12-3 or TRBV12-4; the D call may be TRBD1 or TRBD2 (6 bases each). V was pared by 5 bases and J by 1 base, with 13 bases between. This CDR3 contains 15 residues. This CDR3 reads CASSPLGGGTDTQYF. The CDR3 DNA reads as TGTGCCAGCAGTCCCCTCGGGGGCGGCACAGATACGCAGTATTTT.

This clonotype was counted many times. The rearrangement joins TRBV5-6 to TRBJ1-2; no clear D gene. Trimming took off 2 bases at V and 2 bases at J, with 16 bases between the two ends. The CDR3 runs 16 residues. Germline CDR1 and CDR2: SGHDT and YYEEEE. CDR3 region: CASSLDRGRGNYGYTF. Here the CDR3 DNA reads TGTGCCAGCAGCTTAGACCGAGGGCGCGGGAACTATGGCTACACCTTC.

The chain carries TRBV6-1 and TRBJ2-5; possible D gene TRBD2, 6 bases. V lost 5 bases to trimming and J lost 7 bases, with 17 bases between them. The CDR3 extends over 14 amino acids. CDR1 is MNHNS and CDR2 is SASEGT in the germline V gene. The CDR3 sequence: CASSPGGLKLTQYF. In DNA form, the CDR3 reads TGTGCCAGCAGTCCCGGGGGTCTAAAGCTGACCCAGTACTTC.

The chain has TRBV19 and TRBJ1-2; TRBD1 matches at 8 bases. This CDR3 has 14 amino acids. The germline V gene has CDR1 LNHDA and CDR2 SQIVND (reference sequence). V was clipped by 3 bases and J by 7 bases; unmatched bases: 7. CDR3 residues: CASSIRTGNGGYTF. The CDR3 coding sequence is TGTGCCAGTAGTATTCGGACAGGGAATGGTGGCTACACCTTC.

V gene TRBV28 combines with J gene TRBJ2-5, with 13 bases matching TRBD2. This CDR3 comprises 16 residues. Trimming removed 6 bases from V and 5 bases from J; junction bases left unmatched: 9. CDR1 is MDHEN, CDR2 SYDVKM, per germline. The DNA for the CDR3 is TGTGCCAGCAGCCGTACTAGCGGGAGGGCCCGGGAGACCCAGTACTTC. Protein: CASSRTSGRARETQYF.

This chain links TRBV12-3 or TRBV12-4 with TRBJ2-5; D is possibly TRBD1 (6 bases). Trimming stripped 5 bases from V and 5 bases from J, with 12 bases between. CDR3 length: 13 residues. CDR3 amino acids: CASSTGKAETQYF. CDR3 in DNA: TGTGCCAGCAGTACAGGGAAAGCGGAGACCCAGTACTTC.

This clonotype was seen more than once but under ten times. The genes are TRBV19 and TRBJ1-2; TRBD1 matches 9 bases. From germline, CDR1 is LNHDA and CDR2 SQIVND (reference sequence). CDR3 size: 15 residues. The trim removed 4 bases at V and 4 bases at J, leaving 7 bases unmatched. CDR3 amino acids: CASSTRTGDFYGYTF. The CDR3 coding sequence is TGTGCCAGTAGTACCCGGACAGGGGACTTCTATGGCTACACCTTC.

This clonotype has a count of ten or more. CDR3 nucleotides: TGTGCCAGCAGACCCGGACTAGCGGGATGGGGTGTGGATACGCAGTATTTT. It is translated as CASRPGLAGWGVDTQYF. The V gene is TRBV2, the J gene TRBJ2-3, with TRBD2 matching 12 bases. Per germline, CDR1 SNHLY and CDR2 FYNNEI. The CDR3 is 17 amino acids. Germline trimming cut 6 bases from V and 6 bases from J; bases unmatched to any gene: 13.

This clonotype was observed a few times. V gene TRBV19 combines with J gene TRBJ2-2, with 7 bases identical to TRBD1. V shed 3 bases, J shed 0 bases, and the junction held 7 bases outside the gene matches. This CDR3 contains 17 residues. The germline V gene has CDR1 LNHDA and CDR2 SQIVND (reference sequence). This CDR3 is CASSISKGATNTGELFF. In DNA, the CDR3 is TGTGCCAGTAGTATTTCAAAGGGGGCGACGAACACCGGGGAGCTGTTTTTT.

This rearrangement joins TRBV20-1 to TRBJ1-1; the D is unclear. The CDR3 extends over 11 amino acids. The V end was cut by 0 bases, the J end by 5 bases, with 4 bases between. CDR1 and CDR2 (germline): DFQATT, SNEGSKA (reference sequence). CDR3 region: CSARDRTEAFF. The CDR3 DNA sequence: TGCAGTGCTAGAGATAGGACTGAAGCTTTCTTT.

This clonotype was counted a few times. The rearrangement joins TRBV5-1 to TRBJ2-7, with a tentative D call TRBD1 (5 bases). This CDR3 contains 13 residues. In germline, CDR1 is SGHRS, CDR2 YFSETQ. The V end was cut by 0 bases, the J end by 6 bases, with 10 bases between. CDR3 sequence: CASSLGSQGEQYF. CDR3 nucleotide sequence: TGCGCCAGCAGCTTGGGTTCCCAGGGCGAGCAGTACTTC.

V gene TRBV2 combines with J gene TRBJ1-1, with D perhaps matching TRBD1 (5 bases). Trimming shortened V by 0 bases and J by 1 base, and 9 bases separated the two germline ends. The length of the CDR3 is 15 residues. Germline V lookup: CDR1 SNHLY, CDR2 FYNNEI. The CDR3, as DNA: TGTGCCAGCAGTGAAGCGGCGCAGGGGAACACTGAAGCTTTCTTT. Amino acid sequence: CASSEAAQGNTEAFF. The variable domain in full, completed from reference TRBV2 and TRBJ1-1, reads EPEVTQTPSHQVTQMGQEVILRCVPISNHLYFYWYRQILGQKVEFLVSFYNNEISEKSEIFDDQFSVERPDGSNFTLKIRSTKLEDSAMYFCASSEAAQGNTEAFFGQGTRLTVV.

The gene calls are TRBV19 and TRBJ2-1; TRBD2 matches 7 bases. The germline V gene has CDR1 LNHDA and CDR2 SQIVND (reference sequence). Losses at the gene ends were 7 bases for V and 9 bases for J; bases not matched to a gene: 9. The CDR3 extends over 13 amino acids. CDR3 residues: CASKRTRVSEQFF. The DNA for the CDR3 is TGTGCCAGTAAGCGGACTAGGGTCAGTGAGCAGTTCTTC.

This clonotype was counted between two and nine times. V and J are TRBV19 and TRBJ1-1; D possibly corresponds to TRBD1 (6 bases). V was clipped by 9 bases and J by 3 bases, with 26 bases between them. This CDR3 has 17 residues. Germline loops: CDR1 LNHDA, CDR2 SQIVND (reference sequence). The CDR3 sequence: CASRGGRVIGLDTEAFF. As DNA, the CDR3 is TGTGCCAGCCGTGGGGGCAGGGTGATTGGTCTGGACACTGAAGCTTTCTTT.

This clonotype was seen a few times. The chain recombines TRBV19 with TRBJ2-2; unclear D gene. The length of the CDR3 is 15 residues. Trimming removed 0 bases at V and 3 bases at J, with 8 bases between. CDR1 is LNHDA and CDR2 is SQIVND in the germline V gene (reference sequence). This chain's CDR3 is CASSIETLYTGELFF. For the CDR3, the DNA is TGTGCCAGTAGTATAGAAACCCTGTACACCGGGGAGCTGTTTTTT.

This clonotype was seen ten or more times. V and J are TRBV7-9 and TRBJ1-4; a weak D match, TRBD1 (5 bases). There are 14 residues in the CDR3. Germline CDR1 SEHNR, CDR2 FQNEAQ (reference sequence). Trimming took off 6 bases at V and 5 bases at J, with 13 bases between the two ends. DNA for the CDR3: TGTGCCAGCAGTCAGACAGCAGTAAATGAAAAACTGTTTTTT. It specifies CASSQTAVNEKLFF.

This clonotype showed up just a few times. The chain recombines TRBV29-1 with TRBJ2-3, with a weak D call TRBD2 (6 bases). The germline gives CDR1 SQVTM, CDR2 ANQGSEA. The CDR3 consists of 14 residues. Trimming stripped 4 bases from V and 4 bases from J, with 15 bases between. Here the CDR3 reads CSVVSRGYSDTQYF. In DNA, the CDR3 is TGCAGCGTTGTATCTCGGGGGTACTCAGATACGCAGTATTTT.